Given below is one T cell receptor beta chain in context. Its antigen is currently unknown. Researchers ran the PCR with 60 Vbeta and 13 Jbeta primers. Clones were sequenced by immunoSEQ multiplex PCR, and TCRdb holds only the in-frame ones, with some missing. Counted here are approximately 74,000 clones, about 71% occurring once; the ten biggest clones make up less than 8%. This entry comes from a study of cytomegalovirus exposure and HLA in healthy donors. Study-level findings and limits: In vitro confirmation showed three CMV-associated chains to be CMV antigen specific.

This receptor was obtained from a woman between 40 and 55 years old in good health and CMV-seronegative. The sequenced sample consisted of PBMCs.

CDR3 loop: CASSGLRDTSGNTIYF. DNA of the CDR3: TGTGCCAGCAGTGGCCTCCGGGACACCTCTGGAAACACCATATATTTT. V is TRBV2 and J is TRBJ1-3; a possible D gene is TRBD1 (6 bases). V was clipped by 4 bases and J by 0 bases, with 13 bases between them. This CDR3 region has 16 residues. The germline V gene encodes CDR1 SNHLY and CDR2 FYNNEI.